The 14 T cell receptor beta chains listed next were all sequenced from one sample in a study of tumor-infiltrating lymphocytes in localized non-small cell lung cancer. Measured with immunoSEQ multiplex PCR; TCRdb has only the in-frame clones, and not every one. The table records 11,000 or so clones, 67% of them present only once. Sequences were obtained from uninvolved lung tissue not adjacent to the tumor. The receptor source for this set is a human donor with non-small cell lung cancer.

The chain couples TRBV7-2 to TRBJ2-2, with 11 bases lining up with TRBD2. The CDR3 spans 15 residues. CDR1 and CDR2 from the germline V gene are SGHTA and FQGNSA. Trimming cost V 5 bases and J 5 bases; bases outside gene matches: 4. The CDR3 is CASSRGLAGTGELFF. CDR3 DNA: TGTGCCAGCAGCCGCGGACTAGCGGGTACCGGGGAGCTGTTTTTT.

The V call is TRBV27, the J call TRBJ2-2; D gene uncertain. Germline lookup yields CDR1 MNHEY and CDR2 SMNVEV (reference sequence). The CDR3 spans 15 residues. Between the trimmed V and J ends, which lost 2 bases and 4 bases, there was a span of 11 bases. CDR3 nucleotide sequence: TGTGCCAGCAGTTTACGGTCACGGAGCACCGGGGAGCTGTTTTTT. Protein product: CASSLRSRSTGELFF.

The genes are TRBV29-1 and TRBJ1-2, with D perhaps TRBD1 (5 bases). In germline, CDR1 is SQVTM, CDR2 ANQGSEA. The CDR3 has 12 amino acids. V lost 4 bases to trimming and J lost 3 bases, with 9 bases between them. CDR3 sequence: CSVVPGHYGYTF. The CDR3 DNA sequence: TGCAGCGTTGTCCCGGGACACTATGGCTACACCTTC.

The chain carries TRBV7-2 and TRBJ1-5, with TRBD1 as a possible D gene (6 bases). The V gene's germline CDR1 is SGHTA and CDR2 FQGNSA. The V and J ends lost 5 bases and 3 bases respectively, with 14 bases between them. The CDR3 consists of 15 residues. The CDR3 region is CASSPLQGPNQPQHF. Here the CDR3 DNA reads TGTGCCAGCAGCCCTCTACAGGGACCCAATCAGCCCCAGCATTTT.

This clone was counted between two and nine times. V is TRBV13 and J is TRBJ1-1, with D unclear. Trimming pared 4 bases from V and 1 base from J, leaving 7 bases between. The CDR3 contains 13 residues. Per the germline V gene, CDR1 is PRHDT and CDR2 is FYEKMQ (reference sequence). CDR3: CASSSGGNTEAFF. CDR3 coding DNA: TGTGCCAGCAGCTCGGGAGGGAACACTGAAGCTTTCTTT.

The chain uses TRBV10-3 and TRBJ2-7; the match to TRBD1 covers 7 bases. There are 15 residues in the CDR3. Germline CDR1 and CDR2: ENHRY and SYGVKD. With 7 bases clipped from V and 5 bases from J, the junction kept 14 bases outside the gene matches. The CDR3 region is CAIKTTGTVIDEQYF. CDR3 bases: TGTGCCATCAAGACTACCGGGACAGTGATCGACGAGCAGTACTTC.

This clone appeared once. The chain carries TRBV2 and TRBJ1-2; D remains ambiguous. Trimming removed 1 base from V and 2 bases from J, with 17 bases in between. Germline V lookup: CDR1 SNHLY, CDR2 FYNNEI. This CDR3 is built from 17 residues. The CDR3 is CASSEGVGRQLNYGYTF. The CDR3 DNA follows: TGTGCCAGCAGTGAAGGGGTTGGCAGGCAACTCAACTATGGCTACACCTTC. The full variable domain, in which reference TRBV2 and TRBJ1-2 provide the parts outside the CDR3, is EPEVTQTPSHQVTQMGQEVILRCVPISNHLYFYWYRQILGQKVEFLVSFYNNEISEKSEIFDDQFSVERPDGSNFTLKIRSTKLEDSAMYFCASSEGVGRQLNYGYTFGSGTRLTVV.

Within the sample, this clone is medium-sized. This chain links TRBV11-2 with TRBJ2-4, with unresolved D. The CDR3 extends over 13 amino acids. The germline CDR1 and CDR2 sequences are SGHAT and FQNNGV. The V end was cut by 4 bases, the J end by 2 bases, with 6 bases between. CDR3 sequence (DNA): TGTGCCAGCAGCTCTATTTCCAAAAACATTCAGTACTTC. Translating it yields CASSSISKNIQYF.

The chain is built from TRBV5-6 and TRBJ1-2, with a tentative D call TRBD1 (5 bases). CDR1 SGHDT and CDR2 YYEEEE come from the germline V gene. V was clipped by 5 bases and J by 0 bases, with 17 bases between them. This CDR3 has 16 amino acids. CDR3 sequence (DNA): TGTGCCAGCAGGCCGGGACCCCTTAAACCTAACTATGGCTACACCTTC. Translation gives CASRPGPLKPNYGYTF.

This clone was counted only a few times. The rearrangement joins TRBV27 to TRBJ1-1; D unresolved. Germline V gene lookup returns CDR1 MNHEY and CDR2 SMNVEV (reference sequence). CDR3 length: 13 residues. The V and J ends lost 2 bases and 4 bases respectively, with 8 bases between them. The CDR3 reads CASSLRGSTEAFF. The CDR3 DNA is TGTGCCAGCAGTTTACGGGGATCCACTGAAGCTTTCTTT.

This clone was seen just once. The chain uses TRBV4-1 and TRBJ1-2, with D perhaps matching TRBD1 (5 bases). Germline CDR1 is MGHRA and CDR2 is YSYEKL. CDR3 size: 17 residues. The ends were cut back, 0 bases at V and 2 bases at J, with 16 bases in the middle. The CDR3 DNA reads as TGCGCCAGCAGCCAAGACCTCGCGGGGGGGTCGAACTATGGCTACACCTTC. It translates to CASSQDLAGGSNYGYTF.

The gene calls are TRBV4-3 and TRBJ2-5, with 8 bases that match TRBD1. Germline V lookup: CDR1 LGHNA, CDR2 YSLEER. The CDR3 length is 16 residues. V lost 4 bases and J lost 5; bases outside the gene matches: 12. CDR3 amino acids: CASSRGSRGQGETQYF. The CDR3 coding sequence is TGCGCCAGCAGCCGAGGGAGCAGGGGGCAAGGGGAGACCCAGTACTTC.

The chain uses TRBV2 and TRBJ1-6; D gene uncertain. The CDR3 extends over 11 amino acids. From germline, CDR1 is SNHLY and CDR2 FYNNEI. V was cut by 4 bases and J by 9 bases, with 4 bases left in between. CDR3 protein: CASSGSSPLHF. The CDR3 nucleotides read TGTGCCAGCAGTGGTAGTTCACCCCTCCACTTT.

The chain couples TRBV28 to TRBJ1-1; no firm D call. V was clipped by 5 bases and J by 0 bases, with 7 bases between them. This CDR3 has 13 amino acids. Germline V CDR1 and CDR2: MDHEN, SYDVKM. CDR3 region: CASSTSLNTEAFF. CDR3 in DNA: TGTGCCAGCAGTACAAGCCTGAACACTGAAGCTTTCTTT.